This TCR beta chain was captured by sequencing in a study of CD8 T cells in ankylosing spondylitis. From the 5' RACE reads, TCRdb called clonotypes with MiXCR, one entry per CDR3 protein. The sample has around 130,000 distinct CDR3 sequences, about 6.5% seen once. Study-wide results and limits: A subset of motif variants has previously been described in the synovial fluid and blood of reactive arthritis.

This clonotype has at least ten counts. What it binds is not known. The specimen was blood, either unsorted or a sorted T cell fraction (not recorded which). This clonotype originated in a male donor with ankylosing spondylitis or in good health (not recorded which).

This CDR3 reads CASSQGAAPTNEQFF. The DNA for the CDR3 is TGTGCCAGCAGCCAAGGGGCCGCTCCCACCAATGAGCAGTTCTTC. The chain carries TRBV7-9 and TRBJ2-1; tentatively, D is TRBD1 (5 bases). CDR1 SEHNR and CDR2 FQNEAQ come from the germline V gene (reference sequence). V was cut by 5 bases and J by 6 bases, with 17 bases left in between. CDR3 size: 15 residues.